This T cell receptor (beta chain) was recovered during a study of response to subunit inactivated influenza vaccine. Study-wide points: The study's authors posited that every seasonal influenza vaccination enlists few new T cells.

Comments on this clonotype: The antigen is unknown.

TCRdb re-analysed the RT-PCR reads in MiXCR, keeping a single row per CDR3 protein. Seen here are about 520,000 distinct CDR3 sequences, about 25% observed once, and the top ten hold approximately 2%. This clonotype was obtained from a man aged 45-65 years who received an inactivated influenza vaccine. Sequenced material: CD4+ T cells sorted from PBMCs, taken 5 days after vaccination.

The CDR3 sequence: CSAFLPGGGETQYF. The CDR3 region has the DNA TGCAGTGCTTTTTTACCGGGGGGCGGGGAGACCCAGTACTTC. This chain uses TRBV20-1 with TRBJ2-5, with D maybe TRBD2 (7 bases). The V gene's germline CDR1 is DFQATT and CDR2 SNEGSKA (reference sequence). The CDR3 has 14 amino acids. The V end lost 5 bases, the J end lost 5 bases, and 18 bases lay between the germline ends.